The 10 T cell receptor beta chains below come from one sample, sequenced in a study of memory CD4+ T cells and cytomegalovirus serostatus. Single viable CD3+CD4+CD8-CD45RO+ cells were sorted as the memory CD4+ T cells. The repertoire was sequenced with immunoSEQ multiplex PCR; TCRdb's copy has only in-frame clones and lacks some. This table holds 40,000 to 50,000 clones, around four fifths found once. The sample taken for sequencing was memory CD4+ T cells from blood. The receptors here all came from an adult in good health and CMV-seronegative.

The chain joins TRBV5-4 to TRBJ2-7; 7 bases are a match to TRBD1. Germline V lookup: CDR1 SGHNT, CDR2 YYREEE (reference sequence). J lost 2 bases, V lost 2 bases, and 13 bases had no gene match. The CDR3 loop spans 17 amino acids. DNA of the CDR3: TGTGCCAGCAGCTTATACAGGGGACGGATTTCTACCTACGAGCAGTACTTC. Amino acids: CASSLYRGRISTYEQYF.

V usage is TRBV5-4 and J usage is TRBJ2-1, with TRBD1 matching over 9 bases. CDR3 length: 15 amino acids. Germline V gene sequence: CDR1 SGHNT, CDR2 YYREEE (reference sequence). Trimming removed 3 bases from V and 8 bases from J; junction bases left unmatched: 9. Written as DNA, the CDR3 is TGTGCCAGCAGCTCGGACAGGGGCCTTGGGGATGAGCAGTTCTTC. Translating gives CASSSDRGLGDEQFF. The complete variable domain, with remaining parts taken from reference TRBV5-4 and TRBJ2-1, reads ETGVTQSPTHLIKTRGQQVTLRCSSQSGHNTVSWYQQALGQGPQFIFQYYREEENGRGNFPPRFSGLQFPNYSSELNVNALELDDSALYLCASSSDRGLGDEQFFGPGTRLTVL.

The chain links TRBV5-1 to TRBJ1-4; the D gene is possibly TRBD1 (5 bases). V was shortened by 4 bases and J by 8 bases, with 18 bases between the two germline ends. The CDR3 is 15 amino acids. Germline CDR1 SGHRS, CDR2 YFSETQ. CDR3 sequence: CASSGGGPKGEKLFF. As DNA, the CDR3 is TGCGCCAGCAGCGGCGGTGGCCCCAAGGGGGAAAAACTGTTTTTT.

The chain is built from TRBV6-1 and TRBJ1-2, with TRBD1 matching over 11 bases. J gave up 4 bases and V 6 bases, and 7 bases lay outside the gene matches. This CDR3 has 15 residues. Germline V CDR1 and CDR2: MNHNS, SASEGT. CDR3 amino acids: CASRAGTGGSYGYTF. CDR3 coding DNA: TGTGCCAGCAGAGCCGGGACAGGGGGTTCCTATGGCTACACCTTC.

V gene TRBV9 combines with J gene TRBJ2-1; 7 bases line up with TRBD1. This CDR3 has 15 residues. J lost 12 bases, V lost 3 bases, and 15 bases had no gene match. CDR1 is SGDLS and CDR2 is YYNGEE in the germline V gene. CDR3 coding DNA: TGTGCCAGCAGCGGACGGACAGGCTCCTACGATGGGCAGTTCTTC. Its translation is CASSGRTGSYDGQFF.

This rearrangement joins TRBV28 to TRBJ1-5; D remains ambiguous. The CDR3 has 12 residues. V lost 8 bases and J 1 base, leaving 6 bases between the germline ends. The germline CDR1 and CDR2 sequences are MDHEN and SYDVKM. The CDR3 sequence: CASRLSNQPQHF. The DNA of the CDR3 is TGTGCCAGCCGACTGAGCAATCAGCCCCAGCATTTT.

In its sample, this clone was seen a few times. The rearrangement links TRBV6-6 to TRBJ1-1; the D gene is possibly TRBD1 (6 bases). With 6 bases removed from V and 4 bases from J, the gap between germline ends came to 15 bases. CDR3 length equals 14 residues. CDR1 is MNHNY, CDR2 SVGAGI, per germline (reference sequence). The CDR3 protein is CASRSRTVGTEAFF. CDR3 nucleotide sequence: TGTGCCAGCAGGTCTCGGACAGTGGGCACTGAAGCTTTCTTT.

This clone appeared once. V usage is TRBV4-1 and J usage is TRBJ1-6; 9 bases line up with TRBD1. V lost 0 bases and J lost 7; bases outside the gene matches: 4. This CDR3 contains 16 residues. CDR1 and CDR2 (germline): MGHRA, YSYEKL. The chain's CDR3 is CASSQDRDRVNSPLHF. The CDR3, as DNA: TGCGCCAGCAGCCAAGATCGGGACAGGGTAAATTCACCCCTCCACTTT.

This clone was detected only a few times. This chain links TRBV7-3 with TRBJ2-3; 8 nucleotides line up with TRBD1. V was pared by 4 bases and J by 1 base, with 10 bases of the junction left unmatched. Germline V CDR1 and CDR2: SGHTA, FQGTGA. CDR3 length: 17 amino acids. CDR3 region: CASSSTGTGGGTDTQYF. The CDR3 DNA sequence: TGTGCCAGCAGCTCCACAGGGACAGGAGGCGGCACAGATACGCAGTATTTT.

The V call is TRBV11-2, the J call TRBJ1-3; D unclear. V lost 3 bases, J lost 4 bases, and 7 bases lay in between. The CDR3 sequence is 13 residues long. Germline assignment: CDR1 SGHAT and CDR2 FQNNGV. CDR3 region: CASSFGPGNTIYF. As DNA, the CDR3 is TGTGCCAGCAGCTTCGGACCCGGAAACACCATATATTTT.